The source of this TCR beta chain is a study of cytomegalovirus exposure and HLA in healthy donors. The CDR3 is 18 amino acids. With V trimmed by 5 bases and J by 4 bases, 9 bases remained unmatched. From germline, CDR1 is MNHEY and CDR2 SMNVEV (reference sequence). The PCR was carried out with 60 Vbeta primers and 13 Jbeta primers. Assay: immunoSEQ multiplex PCR; the TCRdb copy retains only in-frame clones and omits some. Seen here are roughly 200,000 clones, roughly 80% observed once, and the top ten hold around 1.7%. This clonotype originated in a woman aged 18-30 years in good health and CMV-seronegative. V is TRBV27 and J is TRBJ2-6; 12 bases map to TRBD2. Sequenced sample: PBMCs. CDR3 coding DNA: TGTGCCAGCAGTCCCCTGACTAGCGGGAGAACCGGGGCCAACGTCCTGACTTTC. This sequence encodes CASSPLTSGRTGANVLTF.